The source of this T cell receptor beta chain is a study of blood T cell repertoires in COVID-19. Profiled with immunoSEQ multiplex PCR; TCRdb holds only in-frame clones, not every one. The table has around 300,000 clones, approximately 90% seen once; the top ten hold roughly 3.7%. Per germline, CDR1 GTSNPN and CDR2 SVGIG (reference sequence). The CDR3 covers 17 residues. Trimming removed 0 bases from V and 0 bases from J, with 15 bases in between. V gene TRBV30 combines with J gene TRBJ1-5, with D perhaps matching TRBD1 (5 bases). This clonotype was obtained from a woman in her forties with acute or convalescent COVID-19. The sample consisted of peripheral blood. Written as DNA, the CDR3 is TGTGCCTGGAGTGTCTCCCGAAACGGGGGTAGCAATCAGCCCCAGCATTTT. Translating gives CAWSVSRNGGSNQPQHF. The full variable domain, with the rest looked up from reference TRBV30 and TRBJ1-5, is SQTIHQWPATLVQPVGSPLSLECTVEGTSNPNLYWYRQAAGRGLQLLFYSVGIGQISSEVPQNLSASRPQDRQFILSSKKLLLSDSGFYLCAWSVSRNGGSNQPQHFGDGTRLSIL.